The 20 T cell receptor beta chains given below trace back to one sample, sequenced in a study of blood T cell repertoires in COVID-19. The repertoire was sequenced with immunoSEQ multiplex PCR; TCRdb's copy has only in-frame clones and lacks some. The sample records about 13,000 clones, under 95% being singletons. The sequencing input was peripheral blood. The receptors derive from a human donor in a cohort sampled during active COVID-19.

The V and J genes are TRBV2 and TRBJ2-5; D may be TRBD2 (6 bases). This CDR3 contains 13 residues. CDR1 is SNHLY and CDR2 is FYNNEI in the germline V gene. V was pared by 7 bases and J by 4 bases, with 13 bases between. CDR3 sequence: CASNGGGGETQYF. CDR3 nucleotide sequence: TGTGCCAGCAACGGGGGTGGGGGAGAGACCCAGTACTTC.

The CDR3 protein is CASSYGPGQGFSYEQYF. CDR3 nucleotide sequence: TGTGCCAGCAGCTACGGTCCGGGACAGGGGTTCTCCTACGAGCAGTACTTC. V and J are TRBV13 and TRBJ2-7, with 10 bases lining up with TRBD1. The germline V gene has CDR1 PRHDT and CDR2 FYEKMQ (reference sequence). Unmatched junction bases numbered 9, after V lost 4 bases and J lost 0 bases. The CDR3 is made up of 17 amino acids.

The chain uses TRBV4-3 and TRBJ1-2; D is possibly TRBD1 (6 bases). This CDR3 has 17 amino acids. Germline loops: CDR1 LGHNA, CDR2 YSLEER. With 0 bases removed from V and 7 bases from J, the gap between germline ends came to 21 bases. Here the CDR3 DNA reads TGCGCCAGCAGCCAAGATCGGGTACAGGGTGAAGAGGGTGGCTACACCTTC. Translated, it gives CASSQDRVQGEEGGYTF.

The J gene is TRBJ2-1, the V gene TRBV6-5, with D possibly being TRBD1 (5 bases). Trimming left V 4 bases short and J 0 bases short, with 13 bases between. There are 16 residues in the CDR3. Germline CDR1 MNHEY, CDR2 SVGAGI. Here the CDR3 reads CASSSAIRGSYNEQFF. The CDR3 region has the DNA TGTGCCAGCAGTTCTGCGATTAGGGGCTCCTACAATGAGCAGTTCTTC.

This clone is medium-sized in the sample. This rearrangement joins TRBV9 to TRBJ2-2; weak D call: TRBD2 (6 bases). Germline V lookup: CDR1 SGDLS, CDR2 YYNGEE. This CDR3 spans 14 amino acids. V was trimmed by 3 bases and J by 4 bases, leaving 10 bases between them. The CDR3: CASSDRDFTGELFF. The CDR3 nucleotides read TGTGCCAGCAGCGATCGGGACTTCACCGGGGAGCTGTTTTTT.

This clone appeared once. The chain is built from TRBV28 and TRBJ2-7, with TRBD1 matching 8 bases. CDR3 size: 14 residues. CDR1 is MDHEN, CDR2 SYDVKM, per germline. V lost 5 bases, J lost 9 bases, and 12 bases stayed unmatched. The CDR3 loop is CASSPLVGQAGQYF. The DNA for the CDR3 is TGTGCCAGCAGTCCCTTGGTGGGACAGGCGGGGCAGTACTTC. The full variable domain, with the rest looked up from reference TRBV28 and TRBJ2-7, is DVKVTQSSRYLVKRTGEKVFLECVQDMDHENMFWYRQDPGLGLRLIYFSYDVKMKEKGDIPEGYSVSREKKERFSLILESASTNQTSMYLCASSPLVGQAGQYFGPGTRLTVT.

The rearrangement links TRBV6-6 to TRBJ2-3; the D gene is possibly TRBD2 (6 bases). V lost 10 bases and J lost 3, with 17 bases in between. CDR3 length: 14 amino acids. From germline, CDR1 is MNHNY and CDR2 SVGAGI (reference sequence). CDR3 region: CATIPEGRTDTQYF. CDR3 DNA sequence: TGTGCCACCATTCCCGAGGGGAGGACAGATACGCAGTATTTT.

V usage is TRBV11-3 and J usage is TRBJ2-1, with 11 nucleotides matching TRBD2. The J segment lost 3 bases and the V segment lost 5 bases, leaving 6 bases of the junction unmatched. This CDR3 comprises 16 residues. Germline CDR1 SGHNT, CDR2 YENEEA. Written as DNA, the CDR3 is TGTGCCAGCAGCCCTTTAGCGGGAGGGCACTACAATGAGCAGTTCTTC. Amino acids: CASSPLAGGHYNEQFF.

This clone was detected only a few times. CDR3: CASSRAGGLNEQYF. In DNA form, the CDR3 reads TGTGCCAGCAGCAGAGCGGGAGGGCTAAACGAGCAGTACTTC. The rearrangement links TRBV28 to TRBJ2-7, with 10 positions matching TRBD2. The germline gives CDR1 MDHEN, CDR2 SYDVKM. The CDR3 is made up of 14 amino acids. V dropped 6 bases and J dropped 5; count of bases not matched to a gene: 7. Drawing the rest from reference TRBV28 and TRBJ2-7, the complete variable domain is DVKVTQSSRYLVKRTGEKVFLECVQDMDHENMFWYRQDPGLGLRLIYFSYDVKMKEKGDIPEGYSVSREKKERFSLILESASTNQTSMYLCASSRAGGLNEQYFGPGTRLTVT.

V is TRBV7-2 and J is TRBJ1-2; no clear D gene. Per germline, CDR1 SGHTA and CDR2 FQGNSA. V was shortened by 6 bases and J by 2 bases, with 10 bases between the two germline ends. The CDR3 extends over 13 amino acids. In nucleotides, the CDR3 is TGTGCCAGCAGTTCCTCCTTGAACTATGGCTACACCTTC. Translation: CASSSSLNYGYTF.

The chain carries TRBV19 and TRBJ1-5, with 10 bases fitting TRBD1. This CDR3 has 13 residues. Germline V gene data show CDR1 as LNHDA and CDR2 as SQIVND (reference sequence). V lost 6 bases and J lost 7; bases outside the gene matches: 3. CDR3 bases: TGTGCCAGTAGAGGACAGGGGGACCAGCCCCAGCATTTT. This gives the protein CASRGQGDQPQHF.

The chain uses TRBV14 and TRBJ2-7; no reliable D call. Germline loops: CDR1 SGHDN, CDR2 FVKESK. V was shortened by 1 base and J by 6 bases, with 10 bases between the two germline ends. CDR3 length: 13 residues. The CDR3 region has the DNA TGTGCCAGCAGCCAAGGAGCTGTCTCCGAGCAGTACTTC. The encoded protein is CASSQGAVSEQYF.

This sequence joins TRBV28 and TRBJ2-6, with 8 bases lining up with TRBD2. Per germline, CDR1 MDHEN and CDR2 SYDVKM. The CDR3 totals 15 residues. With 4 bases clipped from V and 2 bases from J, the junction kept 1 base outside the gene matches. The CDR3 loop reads CASSSGGAGANVLTF. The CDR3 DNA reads TGTGCCAGCAGTTCCGGGGGGGCTGGGGCCAACGTCCTGACTTTC.

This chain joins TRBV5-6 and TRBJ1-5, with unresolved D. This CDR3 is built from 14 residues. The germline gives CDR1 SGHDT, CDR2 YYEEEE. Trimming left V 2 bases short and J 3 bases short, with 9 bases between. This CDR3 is CASSFRYLNQPQHF. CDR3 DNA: TGTGCCAGCAGCTTCAGATACCTCAATCAGCCCCAGCATTTT. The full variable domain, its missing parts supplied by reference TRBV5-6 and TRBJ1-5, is DAGVTQSPTHLIKTRGQQVTLRCSPKSGHDTVSWYQQALGQGPQFIFQYYEEEERQRGNFPDRFSGHQFPNYSSELNVNALLLGDSALYLCASSFRYLNQPQHFGDGTRLSIL.

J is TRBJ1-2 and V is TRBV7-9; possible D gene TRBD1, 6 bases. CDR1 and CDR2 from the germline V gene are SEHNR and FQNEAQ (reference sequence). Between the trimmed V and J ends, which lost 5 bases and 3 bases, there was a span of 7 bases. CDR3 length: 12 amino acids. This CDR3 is CASSPGDYGYTF. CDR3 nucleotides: TGTGCCAGCAGCCCAGGGGACTATGGCTACACCTTC.

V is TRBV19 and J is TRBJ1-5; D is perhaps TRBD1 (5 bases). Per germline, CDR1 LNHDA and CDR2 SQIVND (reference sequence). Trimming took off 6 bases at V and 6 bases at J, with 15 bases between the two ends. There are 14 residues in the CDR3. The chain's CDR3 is CASRGGRVAQPQHF. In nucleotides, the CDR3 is TGTGCCAGTAGGGGGGGTAGGGTGGCTCAGCCCCAGCATTTT.

The CDR3 spells CASGGTENEKLFF. The DNA of the CDR3 is TGTGCCAGCGGGGGGACAGAGAATGAAAAACTGTTTTTT. The chain employs TRBV2 and TRBJ1-4, with 7 bases aligning to TRBD1. Germline assignment: CDR1 SNHLY and CDR2 FYNNEI. V lost 8 bases to trimming and J lost 5 bases; unmatched junction nucleotides: 5. The CDR3 is made up of 13 amino acids. The variable domain in full, with the rest retrieved from reference TRBV2 and TRBJ1-4, is EPEVTQTPSHQVTQMGQEVILRCVPISNHLYFYWYRQILGQKVEFLVSFYNNEISEKSEIFDDQFSVERPDGSNFTLKIRSTKLEDSAMYFCASGGTENEKLFFGSGTQLSVL.

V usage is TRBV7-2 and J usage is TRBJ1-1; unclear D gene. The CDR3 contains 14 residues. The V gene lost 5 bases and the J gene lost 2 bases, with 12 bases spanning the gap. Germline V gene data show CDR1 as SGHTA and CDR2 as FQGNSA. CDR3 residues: CASSPRRTNTEAFF. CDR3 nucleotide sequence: TGTGCCAGCAGCCCCCGACGGACTAACACTGAAGCTTTCTTT.

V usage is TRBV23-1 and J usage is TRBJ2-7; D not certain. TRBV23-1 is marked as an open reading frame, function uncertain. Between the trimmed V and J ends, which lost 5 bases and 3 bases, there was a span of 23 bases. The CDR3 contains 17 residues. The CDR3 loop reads CASSTPPFGGQHYEQYF. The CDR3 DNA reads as TGCGCCAGCAGTACCCCCCCCTTTGGTGGTCAACACTACGAGCAGTACTTC.

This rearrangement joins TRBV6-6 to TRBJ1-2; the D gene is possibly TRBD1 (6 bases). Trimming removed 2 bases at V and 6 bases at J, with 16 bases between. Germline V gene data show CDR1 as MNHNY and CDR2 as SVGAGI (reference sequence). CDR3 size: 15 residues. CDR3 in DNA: TGTGCCAGCAGTTACCGAGGGGACACTCAGAATGGCTACACCTTC. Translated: CASSYRGDTQNGYTF.